This entry features one T cell receptor beta chain sequence. Its antigen has not been determined. Base qualities are not at hand, and no much larger clone is one base apart. The library was built by means of the immunoSEQ multiplex PCR assay. TCRdb's version of the immuneACCESS table is confined to in-frame rearrangements and falls short of the full clone set. An unresolved V gene accounts for under half of the shortfall where checked; the remainder is of unknown origin. The sample has some 58,000 clones on record, around 96% of them singletons. Of the sample, roughly 2.3% falls within the top ten clones. These data belong to a study of T cell changes during pregnancy in multiple sclerosis (dated by TCRdb to the late 2010s). Background for the entire study: Changes in the T cell repertoire over the course of pregnancy were examined in this study in women with multiple sclerosis.

V is reduced by 6 bases and J by 7 bases, leaving a spacing of 22 bases between them. From its cysteine to its phenylalanine, the CDR3 spans 16 amino acids. Left in the record is the CDR3 DNA by itself, 48 bases read in frame from the first base. CDR1 GTSNPN and CDR2 SVGIG are derived from the germline V gene (reference sequence). The sequence links TRBV30 to TRBJ1-6; no D gene call is confident. The sample consisted of CD8+ T cells from peripheral blood mononuclear cells, taken after pregnancy. The clonotype was recovered from a female donor with multiple sclerosis, enrolled in a pregnancy study. The CDR3 region reads CACNPSPLYRNSPLHF. At the DNA level, the sequence is TGTGCCTGTAATCCTTCCCCATTATACCGGAATTCACCCCTCCACTTT. The CDR3 plus the reference TRBV30 and TRBJ1-6 genes for the other parts give the full variable domain: SQTIHQWPATLVQPVGSPLSLECTVEGTSNPNLYWYRQAAGRGLQLLFYSVGIGQISSEVPQNLSASRPQDRQFILSSKKLLLSDSGFYLCACNPSPLYRNSPLHFGNGTRLTVT.